These T cell receptor beta chains were read from a single sample in a study of blood T cell repertoires in COVID-19. Clones were sequenced by immunoSEQ multiplex PCR, and TCRdb holds only the in-frame ones, with some missing. The sample holds about 180,000 clones; approximately 80% are singletons and the top ten take about 18%. The sequencing input was PBMCs or T cells enriched from blood (not recorded which). These receptors were obtained from a woman aged 45-65 years who had recovered from COVID-19. CDR3s include the opening cysteine and the closing phenylalanine or tryptophan.

j_gene | v_gene | CDR3aa
TRBJ1-1 | TRBV28 | CASNDRYTEAFF
TRBJ2-7 | TRBV7-9 | CASSPQGAREQYF
TRBJ2-1 | TRBV5-1 | CASSLVAGGDNEQFF
TRBJ1-1 | TRBV12-3/TRBV12-4 | CASSFQGRTEAFF
TRBJ1-5 | TRBV19 | CASRLGLNQPQHF
TRBJ2-5 | TRBV7-2 | CVSSYRTQETQYF
TRBJ1-1 | TRBV5-1 | CASSLDSRTEAFF
TRBJ2-3 | TRBV19 | CASSPGGTDTQYF
TRBJ2-7 | TRBV13 | CASSSTTQGGDEQYF
TRBJ2-3 | TRBV7-6 | CASSTRGTSGTDTQYF